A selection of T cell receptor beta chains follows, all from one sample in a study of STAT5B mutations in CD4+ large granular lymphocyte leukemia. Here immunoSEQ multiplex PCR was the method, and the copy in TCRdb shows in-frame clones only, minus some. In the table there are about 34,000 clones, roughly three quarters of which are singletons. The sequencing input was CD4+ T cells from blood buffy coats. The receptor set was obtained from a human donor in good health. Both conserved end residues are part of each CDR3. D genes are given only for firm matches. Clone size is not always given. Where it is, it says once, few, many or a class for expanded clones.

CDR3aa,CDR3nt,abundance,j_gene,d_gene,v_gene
CASSTYGSPLHF,TGTGCCAGCAGCACTTACGGGTCACCCCTCCACTTT,NA,TRBJ1-6,NA,TRBV9
CAIIEGTGGYTF,TGTGCCATCATCGAGGGGACGGGTGGCTACACCTTC,NA,TRBJ1-2,NA,TRBV7-9
CASSSTGGTHGYTF,TGTGCCAGCAGCTCGACAGGGGGCACCCATGGCTACACCTTC,once,TRBJ1-2,TRBD1,TRBV7-9
CASSLLGQGLRETQYF,TGTGCCAGCAGCTTACTGGGACAGGGATTAAGGGAGACCCAGTACTTC,NA,TRBJ2-5,TRBD1,TRBV7-2
CASSFSPGQVNEKLFF,TGCGCCAGCAGCTTCTCACCGGGACAGGTCAATGAAAAACTGTTTTTT,NA,TRBJ1-4,TRBD1,TRBV5-1
CASSDWTASYEQYF,TGTGCCAGCAGTGATTGGACAGCCTCCTACGAGCAGTACTTC,few,TRBJ2-7,NA,TRBV2
CASSPGQSPRYGYTF,TGTGCCAGCAGCCCCGGACAGTCCCCTCGCTATGGCTACACCTTC,NA,TRBJ1-2,NA,TRBV7-6
CASRQGTDTQYF,TGTGCCAGCCGACAGGGTACAGATACGCAGTATTTT,few,TRBJ2-3,TRBD1,TRBV6-6
CASSLATQETQYF,TGTGCCAGCAGCTTAGCGACGCAAGAGACCCAGTACTTC,NA,TRBJ2-5,NA,TRBV7-2
CASCGTLRTGITRDYGYTF,TGTGCCAGCTGTGGGACCTTACGGACAGGAATAACGAGGGACTATGGCTACACCTTC,NA,TRBJ1-2,TRBD1,TRBV6-4
CASSTRDTPGYTF,TGTGCCAGCAGTACCCGGGACACGCCGGGCTACACCTTC,NA,TRBJ1-2,NA,TRBV6-7
CAISERGPGDTQYF,TGTGCCATCAGTGAACGGGGGCCAGGGGATACGCAGTATTTT,once,TRBJ2-3,NA,TRBV10-3
CASSLGQTPYNEQFF,TGCGCCAGCAGCTTGGGACAGACTCCCTACAATGAGCAGTTCTTC,few,TRBJ2-1,NA,TRBV5-1
CAWRDSGGSHMGYTF,TGTGCCTGGAGGGACTCCGGCGGGTCCCACATGGGCTACACCTTC,NA,TRBJ1-2,NA,TRBV30
CASSPGTVSADTQYF,TGTGCCAGCTCACCAGGGACAGTCAGCGCAGATACGCAGTATTTT,NA,TRBJ2-3,TRBD1,TRBV18
CASSPGAGAGTYEQYF,TGTGCCAGCTCCCCCGGGGCCGGGGCGGGGACCTACGAGCAGTACTTC,NA,TRBJ2-7,NA,TRBV18
CASSLMDEQFF,TGTGCCAGCAGTCTAATGGATGAGCAGTTCTTC,medium-sized,TRBJ2-1,NA,TRBV2
CAQSSDRDIFGLAKNIQYF,TGTGCCCAATCGTCGGACAGGGACATTTTTGGGTTGGCCAAAAACATTCAGTACTTC,once,TRBJ2-4,TRBD1,TRBV19
CASSPHQGTPGGDTQYF,TGCGCCAGCAGCCCCCACCAGGGGACCCCTGGGGGAGATACGCAGTATTTT,NA,TRBJ2-3,NA,TRBV4-1
CASSPRTGETQYF,TGCGCCAGCAGCCCGAGGACGGGGGAGACCCAGTACTTC,NA,TRBJ2-5,NA,TRBV4-1
CAIRSGASNSPLHF,TGTGCCATCAGATCCGGAGCTTCTAATTCACCCCTCCACTTT,once,TRBJ1-6,NA,TRBV10-3
CASSLKLVAPTDTQYF,TGTGCCAGCAGCTTAAAGTTGGTTGCCCCCACAGATACGCAGTATTTT,NA,TRBJ2-3,NA,TRBV13
CAWSVQATNQPQHF,TGTGCCTGGAGTGTACAAGCAACTAATCAGCCCCAGCATTTT,few,TRBJ1-5,NA,TRBV30
CASSFSGGGQPQHF,TGTGCCAGCAGCTTTTCAGGGGGCGGTCAGCCCCAGCATTTT,NA,TRBJ1-5,TRBD1,TRBV7-2
CASSSPQRKDYEQYF,TGTGCCAGCAGTTCCCCGCAACGGAAGGATTACGAGCAGTACTTC,NA,TRBJ2-7,NA,TRBV27
CASSTGRANYGYTF,TGTGCCAGTAGTACGGGACGCGCGAACTATGGCTACACCTTC,NA,TRBJ1-2,NA,TRBV19
CASSLGAGGRTDTQYF,TGCGCCAGCAGCTTGGGGGCGGGGGGCCGTACAGATACGCAGTATTTT,NA,TRBJ2-3,TRBD2,TRBV5-1
CAWDRGPYEQYF,TGTGCCTGGGATAGGGGTCCCTACGAGCAGTACTTC,NA,TRBJ2-7,NA,TRBV30
CASRTRSTGRRIYNEQFF,TGTGCCAGCAGGACCCGTTCGACAGGCCGCCGAATTTACAATGAGCAGTTCTTC,NA,TRBJ2-1,NA,TRBV5-6
CASSLGTSGEAFF,TGTGCCAGCAGCTTGGGGACTTCAGGTGAAGCTTTCTTT,NA,TRBJ1-1,NA,TRBV7-3
CASRRTGNYGYTF,TGTGCCAGCAGGCGGACAGGGAACTATGGCTACACCTTC,NA,TRBJ1-2,TRBD1,TRBV6-5
CATQDRGRQPQHF,TGTGCCACCCAAGACAGGGGGCGTCAGCCCCAGCATTTT,once,TRBJ1-5,TRBD1,TRBV28
CASSLAWGAYEQYF,TGTGCCAGCAGCTTGGCGTGGGGGGCGTATGAGCAGTACTTC,NA,TRBJ2-7,NA,TRBV5-6
CASSVMGGGYEQYF,TGTGCCAGCAGCGTAATGGGAGGGGGCTACGAGCAGTACTTC,NA,TRBJ2-7,NA,TRBV9
CASSLALIASHEQYF,TGTGCCAGCAGCTTAGCTCTAATAGCTAGCCACGAGCAGTACTTC,few,TRBJ2-7,NA,TRBV7-2
CASSQPGGHPNTEAFF,TGCGCCAGCAGCCAACCCGGAGGGCACCCGAACACTGAAGCTTTCTTT,NA,TRBJ1-1,NA,TRBV4-1
CASSSGQGNQPQHF,TGTGCCAGCAGTTCGGGACAGGGAAATCAGCCCCAGCATTTT,few,TRBJ1-5,TRBD1,TRBV6-5
CASSSDRWDETQYF,TGTGCCAGCAGCTCCGACAGGTGGGACGAGACCCAGTACTTC,NA,TRBJ2-5,NA,TRBV7-3
CASSFGGQGSGGYTF,TGTGCCAGCAGTTTTGGGGGACAGGGTTCGGGTGGCTACACCTTC,NA,TRBJ1-2,TRBD1,TRBV27
CASSYLLTGAGTDTQYF,TGTGCCAGCAGCTACCTCCTTACAGGGGCCGGGACAGATACGCAGTATTTT,NA,TRBJ2-3,TRBD1,TRBV5-6
CASSLASGASFFTQYF,TGTGCCAGCAGCTTGGCCAGCGGGGCCTCCTTTTTTACGCAGTATTTT,NA,TRBJ2-3,TRBD2,TRBV5-4
CASRSEVYGYTF,TGTGCCAGTAGGAGTGAGGTCTATGGCTACACCTTC,NA,TRBJ1-2,NA,TRBV19
CSGGGYEQFF,TGCAGCGGGGGGGGGTATGAGCAGTTCTTC,NA,TRBJ2-1,TRBD2,TRBV29-1
CASSLFGYTF,TGTGCCAGCAGCTTGTTTGGCTACACCTTC,few,TRBJ1-2,NA,TRBV5-8
CASSLRGSTDTQYF,TGTGCCAGCAGTTTACGGGGGAGCACAGATACGCAGTATTTT,NA,TRBJ2-3,NA,TRBV28
CASSQPGQSRQYF,TGCGCCAGCAGCCAGCCGGGACAGAGCAGGCAGTATTTT,once,TRBJ2-3,TRBD1,TRBV4-3
CASSPYPGDNYGYTF,TGTGCCAGCAGCCCATACCCTGGCGATAACTATGGCTACACCTTC,NA,TRBJ1-2,NA,TRBV7-2
CASSPWTGGNTIYF,TGTGCCAGCAGTCCCTGGACTGGAGGAAACACCATATATTTT,NA,TRBJ1-3,NA,TRBV27
CASSLGGTNEKLFF,TGCGCCAGCAGCTTGGGGGGAACTAATGAAAAACTGTTTTTT,once,TRBJ1-4,NA,TRBV5-1
CSTGTAIEQYF,TGCAGTACCGGGACAGCCATCGAGCAGTACTTC,NA,TRBJ2-7,TRBD1,TRBV20-1
CASSDTRLGTQYF,TGTGCCAGCAGTGATACCCGATTAGGGACCCAGTACTTC,once,TRBJ2-5,NA,TRBV25-1
CASSSRGGSTDTQYF,TGTGCCAGCAGCTCGCGGGGGGGCAGCACAGATACGCAGTATTTT,NA,TRBJ2-3,TRBD2,TRBV4-2
CAWSSSSYEQYF,TGTGCCTGGAGCAGCAGCTCCTACGAGCAGTACTTC,NA,TRBJ2-7,NA,TRBV30
CASSQGNGLTDTQYF,TGTGCCAGCAGCCAAGGTAATGGATTAACAGATACGCAGTATTTT,once,TRBJ2-3,NA,TRBV4-2
CASSPREAGELFF,TGTGCCAGCTCACCTCGGGAGGCCGGGGAGCTGTTTTTT,NA,TRBJ2-2,TRBD2,TRBV18
CASKGGTNYGYTF,TGTGCCAGCAAAGGGGGAACTAACTATGGCTACACCTTC,NA,TRBJ1-2,NA,TRBV6-5
CASSLGYGYTF,TGTGCCAGCAGCTTAGGATACGGCTACACCTTC,few,TRBJ1-2,NA,TRBV11-2
CASSVGGTGARGQETQYF,TGTGCCAGCAGCGTAGGAGGGACAGGGGCAAGGGGCCAAGAGACCCAGTACTTC,NA,TRBJ2-5,TRBD1,TRBV9
CASSSYGRDEAFF,TGTGCCAGCAGCTCATACGGGAGGGATGAAGCTTTCTTT,few,TRBJ1-1,NA,TRBV7-6